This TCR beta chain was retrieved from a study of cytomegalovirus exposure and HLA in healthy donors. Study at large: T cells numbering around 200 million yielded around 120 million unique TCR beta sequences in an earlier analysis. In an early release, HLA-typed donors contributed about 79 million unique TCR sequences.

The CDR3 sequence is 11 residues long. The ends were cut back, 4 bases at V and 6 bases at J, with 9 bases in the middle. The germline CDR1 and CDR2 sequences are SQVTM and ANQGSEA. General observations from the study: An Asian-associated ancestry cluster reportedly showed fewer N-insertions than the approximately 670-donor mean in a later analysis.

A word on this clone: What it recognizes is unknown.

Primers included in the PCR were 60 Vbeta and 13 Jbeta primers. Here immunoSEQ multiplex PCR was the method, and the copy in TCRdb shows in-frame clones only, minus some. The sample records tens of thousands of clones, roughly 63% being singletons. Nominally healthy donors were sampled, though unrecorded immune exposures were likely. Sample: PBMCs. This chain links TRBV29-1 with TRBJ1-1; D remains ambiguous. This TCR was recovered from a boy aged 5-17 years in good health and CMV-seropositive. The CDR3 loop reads CSVGRSSEAFF. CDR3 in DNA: TGCAGCGTTGGCCGGTCTTCTGAAGCTTTCTTT.